This entry features one TCR beta chain sequence. Clones were sequenced by immunoSEQ multiplex PCR, and TCRdb holds only the in-frame ones, with some missing. Here the sample spans fewer than 120,000 clones, roughly 92% being singletons. The entry originates in a study of T cell responses to AZD1222 COVID-19 vaccine. Losses at the gene ends were 3 bases for V and 5 bases for J; bases not matched to a gene: 3. Germline CDR1 reads MNHEY; CDR2 reads SVGAGI. The length of the CDR3 is 13 residues. The sequence was obtained from an adult in good health. Sequenced here: peripheral blood, sampled on day 0 of AZD1222 vaccination. This chain connects TRBV6-5 to TRBJ2-7; 8 bases align to TRBD1. Here the CDR3 reads CASSYQGADEQYF. The CDR3 DNA sequence: TGTGCCAGCAGTTATCAGGGGGCCGACGAGCAGTACTTC.